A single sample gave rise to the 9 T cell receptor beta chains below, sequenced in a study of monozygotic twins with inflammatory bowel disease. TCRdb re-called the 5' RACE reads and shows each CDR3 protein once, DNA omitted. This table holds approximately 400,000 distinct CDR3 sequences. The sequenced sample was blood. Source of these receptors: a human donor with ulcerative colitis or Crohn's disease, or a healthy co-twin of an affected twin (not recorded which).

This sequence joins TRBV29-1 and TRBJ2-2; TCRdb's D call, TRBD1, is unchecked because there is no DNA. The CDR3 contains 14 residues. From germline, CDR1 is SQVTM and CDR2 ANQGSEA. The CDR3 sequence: CSAGDSLNTGELFF.

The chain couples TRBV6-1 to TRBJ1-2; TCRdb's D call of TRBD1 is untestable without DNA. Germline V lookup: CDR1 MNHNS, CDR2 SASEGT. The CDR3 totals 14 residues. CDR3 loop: CASSEGPVVYGYTF.

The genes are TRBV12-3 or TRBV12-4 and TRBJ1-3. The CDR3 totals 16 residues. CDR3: CASSFSTGSSGNTIYF.

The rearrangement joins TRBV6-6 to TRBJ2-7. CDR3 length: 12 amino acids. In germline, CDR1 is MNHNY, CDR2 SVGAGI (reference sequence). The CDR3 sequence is CASSYSSLEQYF.

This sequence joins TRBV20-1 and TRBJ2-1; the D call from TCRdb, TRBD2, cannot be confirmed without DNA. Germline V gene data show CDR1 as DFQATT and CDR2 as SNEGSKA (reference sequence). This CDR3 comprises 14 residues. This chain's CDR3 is CSAGSGGGFNEQFF.

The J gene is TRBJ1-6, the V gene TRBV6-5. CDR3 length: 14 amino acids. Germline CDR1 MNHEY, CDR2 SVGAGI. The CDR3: CASSLGAFNSPLHF.

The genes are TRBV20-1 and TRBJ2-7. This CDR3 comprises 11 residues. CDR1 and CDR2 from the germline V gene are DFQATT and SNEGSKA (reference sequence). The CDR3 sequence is CSASVDFEQYF.

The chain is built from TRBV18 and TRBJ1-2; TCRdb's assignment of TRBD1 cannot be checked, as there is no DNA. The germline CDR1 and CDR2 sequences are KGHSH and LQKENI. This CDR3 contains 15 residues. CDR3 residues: CASSPTPGANYGYTF.

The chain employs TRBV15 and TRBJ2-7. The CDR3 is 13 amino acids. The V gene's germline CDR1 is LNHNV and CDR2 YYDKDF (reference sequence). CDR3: CATSHRGVYEQYF.